These 16 T cell receptor beta chains originate from one sample sequenced in a study of T cell responses to AZD1222 COVID-19 vaccine. The data were produced by immunoSEQ multiplex PCR, yet TCRdb's version contains in-frame clones alone and is incomplete. This table holds 180,000 or so clones, about 90% found once. Sequencing used peripheral blood, obtained 28 days after the second AZD1222 dose. The receptors derive from an adult who received the AZD1222 COVID-19 vaccine.

The chain joins TRBV19 to TRBJ1-2; 10 nucleotides match TRBD1. The CDR3 runs 17 residues. The germline V gene has CDR1 LNHDA and CDR2 SQIVND (reference sequence). J was trimmed by 4 bases and V by 5 bases; bases with no gene match: 13. CDR3 loop: CASSAGTGVISPYGYTF. DNA of the CDR3: TGTGCCAGTAGTGCCGGGACAGGGGTCATTTCCCCCTATGGCTACACCTTC.

In DNA, the CDR3 is TGTGCCAGCAGTTCAGGGATCAATAGCAATCAGCCCCAGCATTTT. Translated, it gives CASSSGINSNQPQHF. The V and J genes are TRBV6-5 and TRBJ1-5; D might be TRBD1 (5 bases). The germline V gene encodes CDR1 MNHEY and CDR2 SVGAGI. The CDR3 length is 15 residues. Trimming removed 4 bases from V and 0 bases from J, with 10 bases in between.

This sequence joins TRBV5-1 and TRBJ1-1; no reliable D call. Germline CDR1 and CDR2: SGHRS and YFSETQ. This CDR3 is 13 amino acids long. Trimming cost V 4 bases and J 6 bases, with 13 bases left between them. For the CDR3, the DNA is TGCGCCAGCAGCCCCGGGCCCTTGGCTGAAGCTTTCTTT. This sequence encodes CASSPGPLAEAFF.

This clone was found once. The chain has TRBV14 and TRBJ2-7, with D uncertain. CDR3 length: 14 residues. The V end was cut by 2 bases, the J end by 0 bases, with 8 bases between. The germline gives CDR1 SGHDN, CDR2 FVKESK. The CDR3 is CASSQSRGSYEQYF. As DNA, the CDR3 is TGTGCCAGCAGCCAATCGCGCGGCTCCTACGAGCAGTACTTC.

In this sample, this clone turned up a few times. This chain uses TRBV4-2 with TRBJ2-3; 7 bases fit TRBD1. Germline CDR1 and CDR2: LGHNA and YNFKEQ. V was pared by 5 bases and J by 2 bases, with 4 bases of the junction left unmatched. The CDR3 covers 14 residues. CDR3 in amino acids: CASSSTGSTDTQYF. CDR3 sequence (DNA): TGTGCCAGCAGCTCGACAGGGTCCACAGATACGCAGTATTTT.

The V gene is TRBV2, the J gene TRBJ1-3; TRBD1 might be the D (5 bases). With 4 bases removed from V and 4 bases from J, the gap between germline ends came to 14 bases. CDR1 SNHLY and CDR2 FYNNEI come from the germline V gene. The CDR3 is 15 amino acids. CDR3 in DNA: TGTGCCAGCAGTGGAGACATCAGGGTAGGAAACACCATATATTTT. This gives the protein CASSGDIRVGNTIYF.

The chain employs TRBV7-2 and TRBJ2-7; D tentatively fits TRBD1 or TRBD2 (5 bases each). This CDR3 is built from 13 residues. V shed 4 bases and J shed 6 bases, with 13 bases lying between them. The germline gives CDR1 SGHTA, CDR2 FQGNSA. CDR3 region: CASSSGPAGEQYF. CDR3 bases: TGTGCCAGCAGCTCGGGACCCGCCGGCGAGCAGTACTTC. The whole variable domain, filled in from reference TRBV7-2 and TRBJ2-7, reads GAGVSQSPSNKVTEKGKDVELRCDPISGHTALYWYRQSLGQGLEFLIYFQGNSAPDKSGLPSDRFSAERTGGSVSTLTIQRTQQEDSAVYLCASSSGPAGEQYFGPGTRLTVT.

The rearrangement links TRBV7-2 to TRBJ1-6; a possible D gene is TRBD1 (6 bases). CDR1 is SGHTA and CDR2 is FQGNSA in the germline V gene. V lost 2 bases to trimming and J lost 9 bases, with 11 bases between them. The CDR3 has 14 amino acids. The CDR3 nucleotides are TGTGCCAGCAGCTTACAACAGGGAGGTTCACCCCTCCACTTT. Amino acid sequence: CASSLQQGGSPLHF.

V usage is TRBV6-5 and J usage is TRBJ1-3; D call uncertain. CDR3 size: 15 residues. Between the trimmed V and J ends, which lost 0 bases and 0 bases, there was a span of 6 bases. CDR1 is MNHEY, CDR2 SVGAGI, per germline. CDR3 nucleotides: TGTGCCAGCAGTTACTCTGGCAGCTCTGGAAACACCATATATTTT. Its translation: CASSYSGSSGNTIYF.

The chain carries TRBV5-1 and TRBJ1-2; possibly TRBD1 for D (6 bases). The V end was cut by 4 bases, the J end by 6 bases, with 13 bases between. The germline V gene encodes CDR1 SGHRS and CDR2 YFSETQ. This CDR3 has 13 amino acids. As DNA, the CDR3 is TGCGCCAGCAGCCCGGGACACCGTGATGGCTACACCTTC. Amino acids: CASSPGHRDGYTF.

The genes are TRBV5-4 and TRBJ1-2; D remains ambiguous. CDR3 size: 15 residues. The V gene lost 3 bases and the J gene lost 2 bases, with 14 bases spanning the gap. Per germline, CDR1 SGHNT and CDR2 YYREEE (reference sequence). CDR3 coding DNA: TGTGCCAGCAGCTCTGGAGGGAGAGGGAACTATGGCTACACCTTC. Translated: CASSSGGRGNYGYTF.

This sequence joins TRBV5-1 and TRBJ1-4; D gene uncertain. The CDR3 runs to 15 residues. Trimming removed 4 bases from V and 0 bases from J, with 10 bases in between. Germline V CDR1 and CDR2: SGHRS, YFSETQ. For the CDR3, the DNA is TGCGCCAGCAGCCTAAACATTGCAACTAATGAAAAACTGTTTTTT. As protein: CASSLNIATNEKLFF. The whole variable domain, filled in from reference TRBV5-1 and TRBJ1-4, reads KAGVTQTPRYLIKTRGQQVTLSCSPISGHRSVSWYQQTPGQGLQFLFEYFSETQRNKGNFPGRFSGRQFSNSRSEMNVSTLELGDSALYLCASSLNIATNEKLFFGSGTQLSVL.

This sequence joins TRBV28 and TRBJ1-5; 7 nucleotides line up with TRBD1. CDR1 is MDHEN and CDR2 is SYDVKM in the germline V gene. The CDR3 runs 15 residues. The J segment lost 0 bases and the V segment lost 7 bases, leaving 6 bases of the junction unmatched. The CDR3 protein is CASTPGQYSNQPQHF. CDR3 sequence (DNA): TGTGCCAGCACACCGGGACAGTATAGCAATCAGCCCCAGCATTTT.

In its sample, this clone was seen once. The J gene is TRBJ2-5, the V gene TRBV5-1; 9 nucleotides match TRBD2. This CDR3 has 17 residues. V dropped 0 bases and J dropped 1; count of bases not matched to a gene: 7. CDR1 is SGHRS, CDR2 YFSETQ, per germline. The CDR3 protein is CASSLGGPSGAQETQYF. DNA of the CDR3: TGCGCCAGCAGCTTGGGGGGCCCTAGCGGGGCCCAAGAGACCCAGTACTTC. Variable domain in full (rest from reference TRBV5-1 and TRBJ2-5): KAGVTQTPRYLIKTRGQQVTLSCSPISGHRSVSWYQQTPGQGLQFLFEYFSETQRNKGNFPGRFSGRQFSNSRSEMNVSTLELGDSALYLCASSLGGPSGAQETQYFGPGTRLLVL.

This rearrangement joins TRBV19 to TRBJ1-1, with 8 bases aligning to TRBD1. This CDR3 is 15 amino acids long. Per the germline V gene, CDR1 is LNHDA and CDR2 is SQIVND (reference sequence). Germline trimming cut 7 bases from V and 0 bases from J; bases unmatched to any gene: 7. DNA for the CDR3: TGTGCCAGTATAGGGACAGGATTCATGAACACTGAAGCTTTCTTT. Protein sequence: CASIGTGFMNTEAFF.

The chain uses TRBV6-6 and TRBJ1-6; 9 bases are shared with TRBD1. The trim removed 2 bases at V and 9 bases at J, leaving 8 bases unmatched. This CDR3 spans 16 amino acids. Germline CDR1 and CDR2: MNHNY and SVGAGI (reference sequence). The CDR3 protein is CASSYKGGQGFSPLHF. DNA of the CDR3: TGTGCCAGCAGTTACAAGGGGGGACAGGGTTTTTCACCCCTCCACTTT.